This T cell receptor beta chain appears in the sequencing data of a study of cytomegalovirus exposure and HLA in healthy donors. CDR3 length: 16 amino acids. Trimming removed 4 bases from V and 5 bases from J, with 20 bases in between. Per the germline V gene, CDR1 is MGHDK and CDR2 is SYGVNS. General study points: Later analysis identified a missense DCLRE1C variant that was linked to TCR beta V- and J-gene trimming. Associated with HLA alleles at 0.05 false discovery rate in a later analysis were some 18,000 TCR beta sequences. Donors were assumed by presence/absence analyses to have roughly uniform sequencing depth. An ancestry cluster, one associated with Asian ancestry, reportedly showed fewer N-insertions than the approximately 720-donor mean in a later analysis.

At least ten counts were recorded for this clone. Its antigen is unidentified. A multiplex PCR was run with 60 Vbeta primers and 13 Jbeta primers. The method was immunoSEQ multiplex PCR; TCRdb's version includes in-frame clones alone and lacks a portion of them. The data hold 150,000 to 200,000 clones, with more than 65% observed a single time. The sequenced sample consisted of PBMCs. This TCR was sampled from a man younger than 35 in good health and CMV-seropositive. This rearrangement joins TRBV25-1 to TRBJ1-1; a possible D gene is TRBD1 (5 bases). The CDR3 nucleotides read TGTGCCAGCAGTGGGAGGGAGTGGGGGGGATGGACTGAAGCTTTCTTT. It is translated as CASSGREWGGWTEAFF.